Listed below are T cell receptor beta chains from one sample, sequenced in a study of metastatic and nonmetastatic thyroid tumors. TCRdb re-called the PCR reads via MiXCR. The sample carries some 15,000 clones, 15% to 19% recorded once. The specimen was blood. Every receptor here comes from a female donor with papillary thyroid cancer or a benign thyroid nodule (not recorded which). Some clones in this sample may be carry-over from other donors' samples. Each CDR3 is given with its conserved first and last residue. A D gene is named only where the DNA matches it firmly. Some rows mark clone size as missing; the rest say once, few, many or name a class of expanded clone.

abundance	len	d_gene	j_gene	v_gene	CDR3nt	CDR3aa
many	14	TRBD1	TRBJ1-1	TRBV7-9	TGTGCCAGCTCGACACAGGGGACGAACACTGAAGCTTTCTTT	CASSTQGTNTEAFF
many	13	NA	TRBJ2-1	TRBV3-1	TGTGCCAGCAGCCCGAGGGGCTACAATGAGCAGTTCTTC	CASSPRGYNEQFF
many	17	TRBD1	TRBJ2-3	TRBV10-3	TGTGCCATCAGTGAGCCGATTGGGACAGGGGGCACAGATACGCAGTATTTT	CAISEPIGTGGTDTQYF
many	14	NA	TRBJ1-4	TRBV25-1	TGTGCCAGCAGGGGGTGGAGGGGCGATGAAAAACTGTTTTTT	CASRGWRGDEKLFF
many	14	NA	TRBJ1-4	TRBV5-1	TGCGCCAGCAAAACTGGTGAGGGGCTGGGAAAACTGTTTTTT	CASKTGEGLGKLFF
NA	14	NA	TRBJ2-1	TRBV24-1	TGTGCCACCCAGCTGGCCGAAAGCTACAATGAGCAGTTCTTC	CATQLAESYNEQFF
many	17	TRBD1	TRBJ2-6	TRBV19	TGTGCCAGTAGTACGCCGACAGGGATCTCCGGGGCCAACGTCCTGACTTTC	CASSTPTGISGANVLTF
medium-sized	16	TRBD1	TRBJ2-5	TRBV6-1	TGTGCCAGCAGTGAAGCGACCGGGACAGGTAGAGAGACCCAGTACTTC	CASSEATGTGRETQYF
NA	13	NA	TRBJ2-1	TRBV24-1	TGTGCCACCAGGGGGCTAAAACCGGGTGAGCAGTTCTTC	CATRGLKPGEQFF
NA	14	NA	TRBJ2-7	TRBV30	TGTGCCTGGACCGGGACGGAGAGCTCCTACGAGCAGTACTTC	CAWTGTESSYEQYF
NA	14	TRBD1	TRBJ1-2	TRBV12-3/TRBV12-4	TGTGCCAGCAGTCCCCAGGACAGGGTATATGTATACACCTTC	CASSPQDRVYVYTF
many	13	NA	TRBJ2-7	TRBV11-2	TGTGCCAGCAGCTGGCTCCCGAGAGACGAGCAGTACTTC	CASSWLPRDEQYF
NA	15	TRBD2	TRBJ2-3	TRBV20-1	TGCAGTGCTAGAGATGCGGGAGGGCAAGCAGATACGCAGTATTTT	CSARDAGGQADTQYF
many	16	NA	TRBJ1-3	TRBV30	TGTGCCTGGAGCGCCGGGACTGATGGCTCTGGAAACACCATATATTTT	CAWSAGTDGSGNTIYF
many	16	TRBD1	TRBJ1-2	TRBV3-1	TGTGCCAGCAGCCAAGATCGGGACAGGGGGCTTGGTGGCTACACCTTC	CASSQDRDRGLGGYTF
many	15	TRBD1	TRBJ2-1	TRBV5-1	TGCGCCAGCAGCCCAGGACAGGGGTCGGGCAATGAGCAGTTCTTC	CASSPGQGSGNEQFF
many	14	NA	TRBJ1-5	TRBV15	TGTGCCACCTCCCCTCGGGGGTACGATCAGCCCCAGCATTTT	CATSPRGYDQPQHF
medium-sized	14	TRBD1	TRBJ2-3	TRBV19	TGTGCCAGTAGTCTAACAGGGGGAGCAGATACGCAGTATTTT	CASSLTGGADTQYF
many	13	NA	TRBJ2-3	TRBV6-5	TGTGCCAGCAGTTACCCCAGCACAGATACGCAGTATTTT	CASSYPSTDTQYF
medium-sized	14	NA	TRBJ1-1	TRBV12-3/TRBV12-4	TGTGCCAGCAGTCTCAGAGGGAGAAACACTGAAGCTTTCTTT	CASSLRGRNTEAFF
medium-sized	12	NA	TRBJ1-5	TRBV12-3/TRBV12-4	TGTGCCAGCCGACAGGTAGGGAAGCCCCAGCATTTT	CASRQVGKPQHF
NA	12	NA	TRBJ2-1	TRBV30	TGTGCCTGGACCATCCGCCGGCGGGAGCAGTTCTTC	CAWTIRRREQFF
medium-sized	11	NA	TRBJ2-7	TRBV28	TGTGCCAGCGCGAGCTCCTACGAGCAGTACTTC	CASASSYEQYF
many	16	NA	TRBJ2-5	TRBV7-2	TGTGCCAGCAGCTTAGTCGCGGGCGCCCAAGGGAAGACCCAGTACTTC	CASSLVAGAQGKTQYF
many	16	TRBD1	TRBJ2-1	TRBV7-2	TGTGCCAGCACCCCTTCAGCAACAGGGGGCAGGGGTGAGCAGTTCTTC	CASTPSATGGRGEQFF
many	16	TRBD1	TRBJ1-4	TRBV11-2	TGTGCCAGCAGCTTAGGGCAAGGGGGCTGGCAGGAAAAACTGTTTTTT	CASSLGQGGWQEKLFF
few	15	NA	TRBJ2-1	TRBV5-4	TGTGCCAGCAGCGTCCCGGGACCGCGCTACAATGAGCAGTTCTTC	CASSVPGPRYNEQFF
few	12	NA	TRBJ2-7	TRBV7-2	TGTGCCAGCAGGGCAGGGACGCGGGAGCAGTACTTC	CASRAGTREQYF
many	14	NA	TRBJ1-6	TRBV9	TGTGCCAGCAGCGTAGGCTTTCAGAGGACACCCCTCCACTTT	CASSVGFQRTPLHF
NA	14	NA	TRBJ2-1	TRBV13	TGTGCCAGCAGCTTAGAAACAGGATACAATGAGCAGTTCTTC	CASSLETGYNEQFF
medium-sized	15	TRBD2	TRBJ2-5	TRBV6-1	TGTGCCAGCAGTGAAACTAGCGGGAGCCAAGAGACCCAGTACTTC	CASSETSGSQETQYF
NA	17	NA	TRBJ1-5	TRBV19	TGTGCCAGTAGTCCCCTGGAGGGGAGCAAGGATCGTCAGCCCCAGCATTTT	CASSPLEGSKDRQPQHF
many	17	TRBD2	TRBJ2-5	TRBV7-2	TGTGCCAGCAGCTCGTCGACTAGCGGGGGGGCGGAGGAGACCCAGTACTTC	CASSSSTSGGAEETQYF
NA	13	NA	TRBJ1-2	TRBV6-1	TGTGCCAGCAGGGGAGGTGGGGGGCGCGGCTACACCTTC	CASRGGGGRGYTF
NA	15	NA	TRBJ2-5	TRBV5-4	TGTGCCAGCAGCTCGAGGCCCGGAGAAGGGGAGACCCAGTACTTC	CASSSRPGEGETQYF
many	17	TRBD2	TRBJ2-2	TRBV5-6	TGTGCCAGCAGCTTAAAGAGACTAGCGGAGAACACCGGGGAGCTGTTTTTT	CASSLKRLAENTGELFF
few	15	NA	TRBJ2-2	TRBV11-1	TGTGCCAGCAGCTTAGCACAGACGAACACCGGGGAGCTGTTTTTT	CASSLAQTNTGELFF
medium-sized	13	NA	TRBJ1-2	TRBV19	TGTGCCAGTAGTATGAGAGGGGCCGATGGCTACACCTTC	CASSMRGADGYTF
many	16	TRBD1	TRBJ1-2	TRBV19	TGTGCCAGTACGTACTTGGGACAGACAGCTAACTATGGCTACACCTTC	CASTYLGQTANYGYTF
few	12	NA	TRBJ1-2	TRBV28	TGTGCCAGCTACCGCCACCTCTATGGCTACACCTTC	CASYRHLYGYTF
few	15	TRBD2	TRBJ2-7	TRBV6-1	TGTGCCAGCAGTCCGAGCGGGGGGTTCTCCTACGAGCAGTACTTC	CASSPSGGFSYEQYF
NA	15	NA	TRBJ2-3	TRBV20-1	TGCAGTGCTAGTTCTGCGGGATGGTACACAGATACGCAGTATTTT	CSASSAGWYTDTQYF
many	13	NA	TRBJ1-5	TRBV20-1	TGCAGTATCGCGGGGGCGGGTAATCAGCCCCAGCATTTT	CSIAGAGNQPQHF
many	13	NA	TRBJ1-1	TRBV30	TGTGCCTGGGACAGGCGGACGAACACTGAAGCTTTCTTT	CAWDRRTNTEAFF
NA	15	TRBD2	TRBJ2-2	TRBV9	TGTGCCAGCAGCGCCGTCCAAAGCGGGAGTAGGGAGCTGTTTTTT	CASSAVQSGSRELFF
many	15	NA	TRBJ2-5	TRBV6-1	TGTGCCAGCAGTGAAGGAATCGGATCAGGAGAGACCCAGTACTTC	CASSEGIGSGETQYF
medium-sized	15	TRBD2	TRBJ2-3	TRBV28	TGTGCCAGCAGCATACCCTTAGCGGGACTAGATACGCAGTATTTT	CASSIPLAGLDTQYF
many	17	TRBD1	TRBJ1-3	TRBV10-3	TGTGCCATCAGTGAGTCGGCTGGACAGGGGGCTGGAAACACCATATATTTT	CAISESAGQGAGNTIYF
NA	12	NA	TRBJ2-7	TRBV27	TGTGCCAGCAGTTTATCGCCCTACGAGCAGTACTTC	CASSLSPYEQYF
NA	16	NA	TRBJ2-7	TRBV27	TGTGCCAGCAGCCTAATGGGGGGTCGCGGGCAACACGAGCAGTACTTC	CASSLMGGRGQHEQYF
many	15	NA	TRBJ2-4	TRBV3-1	TGTGCCAGCAGCCCCCGGGGCAGCCTCAAAAACATTCAGTACTTC	CASSPRGSLKNIQYF
medium-sized	12	NA	TRBJ1-2	TRBV15	TGTGCCACCAGCAGAGATTTTAGGGTCTACACCTTC	CATSRDFRVYTF
many	15	NA	TRBJ2-1	TRBV20-1	TGCAGTGCCCAGGGGGCGGGAGAGCCTTTCCATGAGCAGTTCTTC	CSAQGAGEPFHEQFF
many	13	NA	TRBJ1-6	TRBV7-9	TGTGCCAGCAGCGGACAACAGGATTCACCCCTCCACTTT	CASSGQQDSPLHF
few	11	NA	TRBJ2-7	TRBV6-8	TGTGCCAGCAGTTACCTATACGAGCAGTACTTC	CASSYLYEQYF
many	13	NA	TRBJ1-1	TRBV10-3	TGTGCCATCAGTAAGGGGGGGGACACTGAAGCTTTCTTT	CAISKGGDTEAFF
NA	14	TRBD2	TRBJ2-1	TRBV20-1	TGCAGTGCGTTAACTAGCGGGAGTGTCAGTGAGCAGTTCTTC	CSALTSGSVSEQFF
NA	13	NA	TRBJ2-5	TRBV6-2/TRBV6-3	TGTGCCAGCAGTTCTCCCAGGGTAGAGACCCAGTACTTC	CASSSPRVETQYF
many	14	NA	TRBJ2-1	TRBV2	TGTGCCAGCACTCGGGGCGGGCTCTACAATGAGCAGTTCTTC	CASTRGGLYNEQFF
NA	14	NA	TRBJ1-6	TRBV4-2	TGTGCCAGCAGCCAAGATCGGGGTAATTCACCCCTCCACTTT	CASSQDRGNSPLHF